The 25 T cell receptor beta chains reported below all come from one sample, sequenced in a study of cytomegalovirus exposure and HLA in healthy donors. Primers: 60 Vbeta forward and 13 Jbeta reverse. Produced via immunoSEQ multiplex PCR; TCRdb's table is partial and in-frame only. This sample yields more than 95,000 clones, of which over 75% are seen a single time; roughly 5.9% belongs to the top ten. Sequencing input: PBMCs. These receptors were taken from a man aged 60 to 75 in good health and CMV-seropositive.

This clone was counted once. The CDR3 is CASSQGEQPQHF. In DNA form, the CDR3 reads TGTGCCAGCAGCCAAGGGGAACAGCCCCAGCATTTT. This rearrangement joins TRBV11-2 to TRBJ1-5, with D tentatively TRBD1 (5 bases). The CDR3 has 12 residues. Germline CDR1 SGHAT, CDR2 FQNNGV. Trimming removed 5 bases at V and 7 bases at J, with 9 bases between. Looking up the rest from reference TRBV11-2 and TRBJ1-5 gives the full variable domain: EAGVAQSPRYKIIEKRQSVAFWCNPISGHATLYWYQQILGQGPKLLIQFQNNGVVDDSQLPKDRFSAERLKGVDSTLKIQPAKLEDSAVYLCASSQGEQPQHFGDGTRLSIL.

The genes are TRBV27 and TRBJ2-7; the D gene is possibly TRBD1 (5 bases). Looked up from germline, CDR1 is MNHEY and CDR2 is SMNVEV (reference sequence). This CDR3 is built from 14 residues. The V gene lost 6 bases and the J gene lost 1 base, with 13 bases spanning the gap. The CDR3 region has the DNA TGTGCCAGCAGCCCCTCGGACATTTCCTACGAGCAGTACTTC. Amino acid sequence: CASSPSDISYEQYF.

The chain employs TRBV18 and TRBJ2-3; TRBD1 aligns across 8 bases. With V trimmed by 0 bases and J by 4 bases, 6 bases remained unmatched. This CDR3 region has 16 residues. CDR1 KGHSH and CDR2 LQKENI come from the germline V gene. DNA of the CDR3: TGTGCCAGCTCACCACCGGCCGGGACAGGCCCAGATACGCAGTATTTT. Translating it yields CASSPPAGTGPDTQYF.

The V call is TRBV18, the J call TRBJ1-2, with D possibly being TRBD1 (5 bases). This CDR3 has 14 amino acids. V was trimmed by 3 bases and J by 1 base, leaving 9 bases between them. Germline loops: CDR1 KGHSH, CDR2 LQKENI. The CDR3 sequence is CASSPDSSNYGYTF. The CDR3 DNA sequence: TGTGCCAGCTCACCCGACAGTAGTAACTATGGCTACACCTTC.

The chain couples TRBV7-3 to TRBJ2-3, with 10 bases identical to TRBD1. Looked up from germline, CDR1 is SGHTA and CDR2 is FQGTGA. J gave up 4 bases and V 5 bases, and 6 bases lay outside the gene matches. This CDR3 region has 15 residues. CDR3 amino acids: CASSGGQGRSDTQYF. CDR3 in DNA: TGTGCCAGCAGCGGGGGACAGGGGAGGTCAGATACGCAGTATTTT.

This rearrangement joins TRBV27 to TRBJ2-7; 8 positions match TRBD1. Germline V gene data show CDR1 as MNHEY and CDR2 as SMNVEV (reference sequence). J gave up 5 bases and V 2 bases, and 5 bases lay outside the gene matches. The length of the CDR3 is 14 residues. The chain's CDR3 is CASSLQGALHEQYF. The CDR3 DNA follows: TGTGCCAGCAGTTTACAGGGGGCGCTTCACGAGCAGTACTTC.

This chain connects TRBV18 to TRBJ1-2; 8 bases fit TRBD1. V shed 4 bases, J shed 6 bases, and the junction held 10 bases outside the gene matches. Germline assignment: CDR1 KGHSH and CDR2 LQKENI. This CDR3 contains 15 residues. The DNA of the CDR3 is TGTGCCAGCTCACGAGGGACAGGCGTCAGGGATGGCTACACCTTC. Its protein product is CASSRGTGVRDGYTF.

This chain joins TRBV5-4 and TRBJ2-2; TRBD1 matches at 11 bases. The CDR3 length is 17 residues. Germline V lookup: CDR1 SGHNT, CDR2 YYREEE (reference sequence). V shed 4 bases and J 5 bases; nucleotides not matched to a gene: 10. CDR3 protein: CASSLAGGQGATGELFF. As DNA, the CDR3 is TGTGCCAGCAGCCTTGCGGGCGGACAGGGGGCTACCGGGGAGCTGTTTTTT. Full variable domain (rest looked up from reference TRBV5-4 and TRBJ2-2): ETGVTQSPTHLIKTRGQQVTLRCSSQSGHNTVSWYQQALGQGPQFIFQYYREEENGRGNFPPRFSGLQFPNYSSELNVNALELDDSALYLCASSLAGGQGATGELFFGEGSRLTVL.

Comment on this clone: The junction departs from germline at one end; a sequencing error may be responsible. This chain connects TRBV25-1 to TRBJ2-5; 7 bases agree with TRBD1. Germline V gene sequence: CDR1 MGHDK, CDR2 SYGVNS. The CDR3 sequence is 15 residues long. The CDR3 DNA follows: TGTACCAGCAGTGAAAGTGGAACAGGGGAGAAGACCCAGTACTTC. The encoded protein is CTSSESGTGEKTQYF.

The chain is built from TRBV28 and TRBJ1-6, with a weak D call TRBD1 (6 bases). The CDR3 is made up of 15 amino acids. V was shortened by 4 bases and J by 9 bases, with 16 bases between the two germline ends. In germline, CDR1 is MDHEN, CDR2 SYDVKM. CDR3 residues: CASSSSDHRVSPLHF. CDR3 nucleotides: TGTGCCAGCAGTTCATCCGACCACAGGGTTTCACCCCTCCACTTT.

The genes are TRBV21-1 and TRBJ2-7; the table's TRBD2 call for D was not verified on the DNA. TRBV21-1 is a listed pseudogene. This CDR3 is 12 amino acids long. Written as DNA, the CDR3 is TGTGCCAGCCCCGGACTAGCCTACGAGCAGTACTTC. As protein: CASPGLAYEQYF.

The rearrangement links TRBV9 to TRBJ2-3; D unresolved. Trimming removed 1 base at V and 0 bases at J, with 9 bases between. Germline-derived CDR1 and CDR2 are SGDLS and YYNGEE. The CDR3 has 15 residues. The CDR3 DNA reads TGTGCCAGCAGCGTAAGCACTTTTAGCACAGATACGCAGTATTTT. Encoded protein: CASSVSTFSTDTQYF.

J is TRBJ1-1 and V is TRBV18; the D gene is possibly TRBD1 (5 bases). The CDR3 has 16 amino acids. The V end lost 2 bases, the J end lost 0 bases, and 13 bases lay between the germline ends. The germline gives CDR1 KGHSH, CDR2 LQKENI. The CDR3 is CASSPGTSGLNTEAFF. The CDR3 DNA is TGTGCCAGCTCACCAGGGACTTCGGGCCTGAACACTGAAGCTTTCTTT. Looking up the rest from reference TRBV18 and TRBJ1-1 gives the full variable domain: NAGVMQNPRHLVRRRGQEARLRCSPMKGHSHVYWYRQLPEEGLKFMVYLQKENIIDESGMPKERFSAEFPKEGPSILRIQQVVRGDSAAYFCASSPGTSGLNTEAFFGQGTRLTVV.

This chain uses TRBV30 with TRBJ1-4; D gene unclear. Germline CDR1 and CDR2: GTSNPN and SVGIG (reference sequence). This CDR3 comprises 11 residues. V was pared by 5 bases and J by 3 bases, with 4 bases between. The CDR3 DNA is TGTGCCTGGGCGCCTAATGAAAAACTGTTTTTT. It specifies CAWAPNEKLFF. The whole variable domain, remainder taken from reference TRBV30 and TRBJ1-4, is SQTIHQWPATLVQPVGSPLSLECTVEGTSNPNLYWYRQAAGRGLQLLFYSVGIGQISSEVPQNLSASRPQDRQFILSSKKLLLSDSGFYLCAWAPNEKLFFGSGTQLSVL.

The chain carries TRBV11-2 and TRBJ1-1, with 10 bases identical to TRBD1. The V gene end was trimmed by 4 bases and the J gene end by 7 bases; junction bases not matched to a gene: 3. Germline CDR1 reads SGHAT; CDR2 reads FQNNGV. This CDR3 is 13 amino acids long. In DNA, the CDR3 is TGTGCCAGCAGCTCGACAGGGGGCGATGAAGCTTTCTTT. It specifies CASSSTGGDEAFF.

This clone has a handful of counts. The CDR3 nucleotides read TGTGCCAGCTCCGCTCTGGGGGGCTCCTACGAGCAGTACTTC. Its protein is CASSALGGSYEQYF. This sequence joins TRBV6-1 and TRBJ2-7, with a possible D match to TRBD2 (6 bases). CDR3 length: 14 residues. Trimming took 8 bases from V and 0 from J, leaving 14 bases between them. Germline values: CDR1 MNHNS, CDR2 SASEGT.

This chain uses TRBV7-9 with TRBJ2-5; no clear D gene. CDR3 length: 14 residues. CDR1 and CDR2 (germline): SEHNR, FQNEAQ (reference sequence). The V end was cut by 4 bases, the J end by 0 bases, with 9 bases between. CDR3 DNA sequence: TGTGCCAGCAGCTCTGACGGGTACCAAGAGACCCAGTACTTC. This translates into CASSSDGYQETQYF.

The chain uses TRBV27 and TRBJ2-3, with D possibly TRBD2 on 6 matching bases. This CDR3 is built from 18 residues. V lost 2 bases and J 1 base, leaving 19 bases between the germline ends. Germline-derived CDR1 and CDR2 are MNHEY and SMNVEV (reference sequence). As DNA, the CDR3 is TGTGCCAGCAGTTTAAAGGGCTTGCCTTGGGGGGGCACAGATACGCAGTATTTT. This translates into CASSLKGLPWGGTDTQYF.

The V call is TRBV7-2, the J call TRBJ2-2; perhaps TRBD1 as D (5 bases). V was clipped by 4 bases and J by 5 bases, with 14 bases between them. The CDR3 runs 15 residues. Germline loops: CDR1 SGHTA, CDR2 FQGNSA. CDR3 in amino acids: CASSSQGRGTGELFF. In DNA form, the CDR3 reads TGTGCCAGCAGCTCCCAGGGTAGGGGAACCGGGGAGCTGTTTTTT.

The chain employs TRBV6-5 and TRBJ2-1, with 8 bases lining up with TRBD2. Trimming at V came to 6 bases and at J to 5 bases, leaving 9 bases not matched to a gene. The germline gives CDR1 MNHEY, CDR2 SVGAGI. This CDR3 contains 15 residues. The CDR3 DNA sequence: TGTGCCAGCAGATCAGCGGGACTAGGTCACAATGAGCAGTTCTTC. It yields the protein CASRSAGLGHNEQFF.

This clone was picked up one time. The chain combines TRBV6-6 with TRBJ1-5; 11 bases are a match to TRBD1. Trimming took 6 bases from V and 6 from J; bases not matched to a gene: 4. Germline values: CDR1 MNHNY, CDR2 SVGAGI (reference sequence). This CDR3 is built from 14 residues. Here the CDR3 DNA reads TGTGCCAGCAGCTGGGACAGGGGGATTCAGCCCCAGCATTTT. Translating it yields CASSWDRGIQPQHF.

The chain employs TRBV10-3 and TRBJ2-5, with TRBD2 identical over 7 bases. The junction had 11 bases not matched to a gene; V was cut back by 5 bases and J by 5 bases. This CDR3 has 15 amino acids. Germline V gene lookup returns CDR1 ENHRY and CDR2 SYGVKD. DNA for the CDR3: TGTGCCATCAGTCGTAGCCAGGGAGGGTTGGAGACCCAGTACTTC. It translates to CAISRSQGGLETQYF.

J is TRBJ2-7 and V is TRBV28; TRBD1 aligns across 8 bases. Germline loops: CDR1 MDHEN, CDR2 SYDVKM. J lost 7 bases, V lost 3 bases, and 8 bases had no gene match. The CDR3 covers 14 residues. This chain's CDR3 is CASSFQGAVEEQYF. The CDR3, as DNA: TGTGCCAGCAGTTTCCAGGGGGCTGTAGAAGAGCAGTACTTC.

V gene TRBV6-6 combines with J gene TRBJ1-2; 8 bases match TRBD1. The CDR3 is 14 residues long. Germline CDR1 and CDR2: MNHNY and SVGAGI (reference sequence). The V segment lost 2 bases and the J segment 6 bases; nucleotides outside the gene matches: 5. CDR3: CASSYLTGGNGYTF. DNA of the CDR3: TGTGCCAGCAGTTACCTTACAGGGGGGAATGGCTACACCTTC.

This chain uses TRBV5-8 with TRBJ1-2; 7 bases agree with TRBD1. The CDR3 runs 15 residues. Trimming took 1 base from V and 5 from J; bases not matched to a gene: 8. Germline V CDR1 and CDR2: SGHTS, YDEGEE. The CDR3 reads CASSLRDSLGYGYTF. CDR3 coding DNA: TGTGCCAGCAGCTTGCGGGACAGCCTGGGGTATGGCTACACCTTC. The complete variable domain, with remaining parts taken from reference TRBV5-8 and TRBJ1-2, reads EAGVTQSPTHLIKTRGQQATLRCSPISGHTSVYWYQQALGLGLQFLLWYDEGEERNRGNFPPRFSGRQFPNYSSELNVNALELEDSALYLCASSLRDSLGYGYTFGSGTRLTVV.